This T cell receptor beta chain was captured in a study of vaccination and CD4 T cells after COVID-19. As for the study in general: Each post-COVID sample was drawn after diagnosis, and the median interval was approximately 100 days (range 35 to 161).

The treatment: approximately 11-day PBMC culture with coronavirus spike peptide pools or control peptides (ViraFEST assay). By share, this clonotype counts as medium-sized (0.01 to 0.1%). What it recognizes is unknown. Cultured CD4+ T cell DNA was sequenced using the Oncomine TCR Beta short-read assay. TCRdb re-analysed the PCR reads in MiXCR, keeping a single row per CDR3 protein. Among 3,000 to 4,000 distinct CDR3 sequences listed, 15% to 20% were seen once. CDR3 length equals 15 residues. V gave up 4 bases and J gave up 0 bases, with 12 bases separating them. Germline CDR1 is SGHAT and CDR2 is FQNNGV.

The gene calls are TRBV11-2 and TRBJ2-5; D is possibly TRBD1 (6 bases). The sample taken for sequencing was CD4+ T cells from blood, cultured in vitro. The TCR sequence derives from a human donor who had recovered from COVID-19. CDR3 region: CASSSPDRYQETQYF. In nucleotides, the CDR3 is TGTGCCAGCAGCTCGCCAGACAGGTACCAAGAGACCCAGTACTTC.